The 8 T cell receptor beta chains listed next were all sequenced from one sample in a study of beta chain features in type 1 diabetes. Of the isolated RNA, all was reverse transcribed, and so the sequenced material was expressed TCRB transcripts. Generated by immunoSEQ multiplex PCR, the TCRdb table keeps only in-frame clones and is missing some. This table holds under 450,000 clones, around 14% found once. The sample consisted of naive CD4+ T cells from blood. These receptors were obtained from a man between 25 and 39 years old in good health.

The sample holds a few counts of this clone. The rearrangement joins TRBV11-2 to TRBJ2-1; D is perhaps TRBD2 (5 bases). This CDR3 contains 17 residues. Trimming removed 5 bases at V and 0 bases at J, with 17 bases between. The germline V gene encodes CDR1 SGHAT and CDR2 FQNNGV. The CDR3 region has the DNA TGTGCCAGCAGCGGTACTAGTCGGATAGGCTCCTACAATGAGCAGTTCTTC. This gives the protein CASSGTSRIGSYNEQFF.

The gene calls are TRBV7-2 and TRBJ2-5; a possible D gene is TRBD2 (6 bases). CDR3 size: 15 residues. V was shortened by 5 bases and J by 5 bases, with 18 bases between the two germline ends. Germline CDR1 and CDR2: SGHTA and FQGNSA. The CDR3 reads CASSHSEGRAETQYF. The CDR3 bases are TGTGCCAGCAGCCATTCGGAGGGCCGGGCCGAGACCCAGTACTTC.

CDR3 residues: CASTTHTEAFF. The CDR3 DNA sequence: TGTGCCAGCACCACTCACACTGAAGCTTTCTTT. The chain recombines TRBV7-8 with TRBJ1-1; D unresolved. CDR3 length: 11 amino acids. Trimming left V 7 bases short and J 3 bases short, with 6 bases between. Germline lookup yields CDR1 SGHVS and CDR2 FQNEAQ.

The V call is TRBV10-3, the J call TRBJ2-7; D not resolved. Between the trimmed V and J ends, which lost 5 bases and 5 bases, there was a span of 7 bases. From germline, CDR1 is ENHRY and CDR2 SYGVKD. The CDR3 contains 11 residues. The chain's CDR3 is CAISTTHEQYF. CDR3 DNA: TGTGCCATCAGTACGACGCACGAGCAGTACTTC.

This clone came up many times. The chain carries TRBV15 and TRBJ2-1; TRBD1 might be the D (5 bases). Trimming pared 4 bases from V and 8 bases from J, leaving 12 bases between. CDR3 length equals 13 residues. Per the germline V gene, CDR1 is LNHNV and CDR2 is YYDKDF (reference sequence). DNA for the CDR3: TGTGCCACCAGCAAGCCCCCAGGGCATGAGCAGTTCTTC. Translation: CATSKPPGHEQFF.

This chain uses TRBV6-5 with TRBJ1-3; D gene unclear. V was trimmed by 8 bases and J by 1 base, leaving 9 bases between them. CDR3 length: 13 residues. Per the germline V gene, CDR1 is MNHEY and CDR2 is SVGAGI. The CDR3 region has the DNA TGTGCCAGCCGAGCCCCGTCTGGAAACACCATATATTTT. Protein: CASRAPSGNTIYF.

This clone was counted a few times. The CDR3 loop is CASSEPGRNSYEQYF. The CDR3 coding sequence is TGTGCCAGCAGTGAACCGGGGCGGAATTCCTACGAGCAGTACTTC. This chain uses TRBV6-1 with TRBJ2-7, with D perhaps matching TRBD1 or TRBD2 (5 bases each). CDR3 length: 15 residues. Germline V gene lookup returns CDR1 MNHNS and CDR2 SASEGT. Deletions cut 2 bases from V and 1 base from J, with 12 bases between.

This clone was seen a few times. This rearrangement joins TRBV7-9 to TRBJ1-2; D possibly corresponds to TRBD1 (5 bases). V lost 2 bases and J 7 bases, leaving 8 bases between the germline ends. There are 12 residues in the CDR3. CDR1 SEHNR and CDR2 FQNEAQ come from the germline V gene (reference sequence). CDR3 sequence reads: CASSLNGGGYTF. CDR3 sequence (DNA): TGTGCCAGCAGCTTAAACGGGGGTGGCTACACCTTC.